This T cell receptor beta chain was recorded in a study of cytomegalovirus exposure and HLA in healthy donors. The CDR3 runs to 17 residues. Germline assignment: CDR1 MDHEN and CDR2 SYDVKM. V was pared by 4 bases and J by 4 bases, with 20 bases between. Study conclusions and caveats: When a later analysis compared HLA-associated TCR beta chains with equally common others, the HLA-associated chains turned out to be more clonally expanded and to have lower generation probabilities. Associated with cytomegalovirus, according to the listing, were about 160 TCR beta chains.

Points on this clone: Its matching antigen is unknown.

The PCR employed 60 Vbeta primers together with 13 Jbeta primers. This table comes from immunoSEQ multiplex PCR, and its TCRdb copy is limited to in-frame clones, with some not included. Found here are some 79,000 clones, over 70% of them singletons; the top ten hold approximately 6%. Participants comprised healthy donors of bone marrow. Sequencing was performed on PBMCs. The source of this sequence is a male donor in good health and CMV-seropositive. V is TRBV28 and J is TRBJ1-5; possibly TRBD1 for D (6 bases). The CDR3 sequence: CASSSPLWGRRNQPQHF. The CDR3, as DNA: TGTGCCAGCAGTTCGCCCCTTTGGGGGCGGCGGAATCAGCCCCAGCATTTT. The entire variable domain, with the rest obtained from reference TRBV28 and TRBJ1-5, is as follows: DVKVTQSSRYLVKRTGEKVFLECVQDMDHENMFWYRQDPGLGLRLIYFSYDVKMKEKGDIPEGYSVSREKKERFSLILESASTNQTSMYLCASSSPLWGRRNQPQHFGDGTRLSIL.